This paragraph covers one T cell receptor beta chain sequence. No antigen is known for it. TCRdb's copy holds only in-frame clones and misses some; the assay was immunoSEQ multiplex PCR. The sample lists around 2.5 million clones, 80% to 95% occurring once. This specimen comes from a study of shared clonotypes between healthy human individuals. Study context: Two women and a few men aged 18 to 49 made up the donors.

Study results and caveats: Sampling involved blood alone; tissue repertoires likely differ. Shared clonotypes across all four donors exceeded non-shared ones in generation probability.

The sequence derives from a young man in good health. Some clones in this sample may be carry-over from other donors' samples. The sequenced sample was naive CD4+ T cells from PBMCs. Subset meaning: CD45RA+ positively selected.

CDR3 residues: CASSQGLAGRAGELFF. DNA for the CDR3: TGCGCCAGCAGCCAAGGACTAGCGGGGAGGGCCGGGGAGCTGTTTTTT. This chain links TRBV4-3 with TRBJ2-2; 11 bases agree with TRBD2. The germline CDR1 and CDR2 sequences are LGHNA and YSLEER. After removal of 1 base from V and 6 bases from J, the junction contained 4 bases not matched to a gene. This CDR3 comprises 16 residues.